A single sample is the source of the 10 T cell receptor beta chains below, sequenced in a study of blood T cell dynamics during melanoma immunotherapy. Clones were read by immunoSEQ multiplex PCR, and TCRdb kept only the in-frame ones, dropping some. This table holds over 13,000 clones, under 90% found once. Time point of the sample: pre-treatment baseline. Sequences were derived from blood, sampled from a patient treated with checkpoint blockade. All receptors derive from a human donor with melanoma.

This clone was recorded only once. The chain combines TRBV5-6 with TRBJ2-5, with 7 bases that match TRBD1. The junction had 13 bases not matched to a gene; V was cut back by 4 bases and J by 1 base. This CDR3 has 17 residues. Looked up from germline, CDR1 is SGHDT and CDR2 is YYEEEE. Written as DNA, the CDR3 is TGTGCCAGCAGCCGCCGACAGGGAACAGACCTCCAAGAGACCCAGTACTTC. Protein: CASSRRQGTDLQETQYF.

The chain combines TRBV6-7 with TRBJ2-6, with 7 positions matching TRBD1. TRBV6-7 is reported as an ORF; its role is uncertain. The CDR3 is 15 amino acids. V lost 10 bases, J lost 0 bases, and 6 bases stayed unmatched. The chain's CDR3 is CATGTEGSGANVLTF. CDR3 nucleotides: TGTGCCACCGGGACAGAGGGCTCTGGGGCCAACGTCCTGACTTTC.

The CDR3 reads CASRGQQNYGYTF. CDR3 DNA: TGTGCCAGCAGGGGACAGCAGAACTATGGCTACACCTTC. The chain employs TRBV2 and TRBJ1-2, with 7 bases identical to TRBD1. V was clipped by 6 bases and J by 2 bases; unmatched bases: 3. From germline, CDR1 is SNHLY and CDR2 FYNNEI. The CDR3 extends over 13 amino acids.

The count of this clone is one. The V gene is TRBV28, the J gene TRBJ1-1; D remains ambiguous. Germline V gene sequence: CDR1 MDHEN, CDR2 SYDVKM. This CDR3 is 14 amino acids long. The V gene lost 9 bases and the J gene lost 0 bases, with 14 bases spanning the gap. CDR3 nucleotide sequence: TGTGCCAGTCTGGGCCCAACTATGAACACTGAAGCTTTCTTT. Translating gives CASLGPTMNTEAFF.

The V gene is TRBV28, the J gene TRBJ1-2; D remains ambiguous. The length of the CDR3 is 11 residues. Germline-derived CDR1 and CDR2 are MDHEN and SYDVKM. Trimming took off 9 bases at V and 2 bases at J, with 7 bases between the two ends. CDR3 coding DNA: TGTGCCAGTAAGACCAACTATGGCTACACCTTC. Amino acids: CASKTNYGYTF.

The chain joins TRBV6-1 to TRBJ1-6, with a weak D call TRBD1 (6 bases). This CDR3 has 15 amino acids. V lost 4 bases, J lost 6 bases, and 13 bases lay in between. Germline V gene data show CDR1 as MNHNS and CDR2 as SASEGT. Here the CDR3 DNA reads TGTGCCAGCAGTGCGGCGGGGGCCGCTAATTCACCCCTCCACTTT. Amino acid sequence: CASSAAGAANSPLHF.

On this clone itself: A read error may produce the germline difference seen at one junction end. This chain's CDR3 is CASSAGSGGTGTQYF. The CDR3, as DNA: TGTGCCAGCAGTGCGGGTAGCGGGGGGACAGGTACGCAGTATTTT. This chain joins TRBV2 and TRBJ2-3; 10 bases line up with TRBD2. CDR1 is SNHLY, CDR2 FYNNEI, per germline. This CDR3 contains 15 residues.

The chain has TRBV5-4 and TRBJ1-3, with D hard to call. Trimming pared 0 bases from V and 3 bases from J, leaving 7 bases between. The V gene's germline CDR1 is SGHNT and CDR2 YYREEE (reference sequence). The CDR3 has 14 amino acids. The CDR3 protein is CASSLAGIGNTIYF. The CDR3 bases are TGTGCCAGCAGCTTGGCAGGAATTGGAAACACCATATATTTT.

This sequence joins TRBV7-9 and TRBJ1-1, with D maybe TRBD1 (5 bases). The V gene's germline CDR1 is SEHNR and CDR2 FQNEAQ (reference sequence). The CDR3 is made up of 15 amino acids. The V and J ends lost 0 bases and 5 bases respectively, with 13 bases between them. The CDR3 spells CASSLASGARTEAFF. In DNA, the CDR3 is TGTGCCAGCAGCTTAGCGAGCGGGGCGAGGACTGAAGCTTTCTTT.

This clone was detected once. This chain links TRBV5-1 with TRBJ2-3; D is possibly TRBD2 (6 bases). V was clipped by 7 bases and J by 0 bases, with 12 bases between them. CDR3 length equals 14 residues. CDR1 is SGHRS, CDR2 YFSETQ, per germline. CDR3 DNA: TGCGCCAGCTGGGCGGGGATTAGCACAGATACGCAGTATTTT. It translates to CASWAGISTDTQYF.